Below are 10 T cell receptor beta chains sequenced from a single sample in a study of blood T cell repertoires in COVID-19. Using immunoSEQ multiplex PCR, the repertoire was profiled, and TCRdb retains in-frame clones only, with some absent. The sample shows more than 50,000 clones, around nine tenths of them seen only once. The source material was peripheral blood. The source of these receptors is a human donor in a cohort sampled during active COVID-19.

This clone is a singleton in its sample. The CDR3 here is CASSSQGPYEQFF. In nucleotides, the CDR3 is TGTGCCAGTAGTTCCCAGGGTCCCTATGAGCAGTTCTTC. This sequence joins TRBV19 and TRBJ2-1; D might be TRBD1 (5 bases). Germline-derived CDR1 and CDR2 are LNHDA and SQIVND (reference sequence). The CDR3 is 13 residues long. V was trimmed by 5 bases and J by 8 bases, leaving 13 bases between them.

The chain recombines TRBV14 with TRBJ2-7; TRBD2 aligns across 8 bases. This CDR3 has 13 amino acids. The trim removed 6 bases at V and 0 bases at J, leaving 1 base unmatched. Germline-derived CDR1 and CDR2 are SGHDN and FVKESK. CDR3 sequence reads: CASSGLASYEQYF. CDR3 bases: TGTGCCAGCAGTGGACTAGCCTCCTACGAGCAGTACTTC.

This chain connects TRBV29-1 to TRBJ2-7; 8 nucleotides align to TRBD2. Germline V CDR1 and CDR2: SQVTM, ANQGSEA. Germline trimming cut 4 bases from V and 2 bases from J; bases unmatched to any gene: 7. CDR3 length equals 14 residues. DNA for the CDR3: TGCAGCGTTGTACGAACGGGAGGGACCTACGAGCAGTACTTC. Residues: CSVVRTGGTYEQYF.

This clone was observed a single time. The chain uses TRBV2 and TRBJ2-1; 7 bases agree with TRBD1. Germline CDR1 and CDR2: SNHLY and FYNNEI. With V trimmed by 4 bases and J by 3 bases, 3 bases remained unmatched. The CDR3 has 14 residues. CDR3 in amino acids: CASSATGHYNEQFF. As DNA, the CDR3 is TGTGCCAGCAGTGCGACAGGGCACTACAATGAGCAGTTCTTC.

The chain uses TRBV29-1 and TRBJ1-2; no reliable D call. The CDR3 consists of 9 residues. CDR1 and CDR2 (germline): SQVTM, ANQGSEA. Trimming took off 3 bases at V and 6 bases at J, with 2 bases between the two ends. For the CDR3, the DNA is TGCAGCGTTGACGATGGCTACACCTTC. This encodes CSVDDGYTF.

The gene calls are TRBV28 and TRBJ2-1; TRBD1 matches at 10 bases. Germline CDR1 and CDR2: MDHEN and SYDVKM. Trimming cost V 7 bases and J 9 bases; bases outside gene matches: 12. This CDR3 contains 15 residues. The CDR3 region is CASIPSTGDRGEQFF. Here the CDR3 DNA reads TGTGCCAGCATTCCCTCCACGGGGGACAGGGGTGAGCAGTTCTTC. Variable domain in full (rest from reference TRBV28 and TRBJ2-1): DVKVTQSSRYLVKRTGEKVFLECVQDMDHENMFWYRQDPGLGLRLIYFSYDVKMKEKGDIPEGYSVSREKKERFSLILESASTNQTSMYLCASIPSTGDRGEQFFGPGTRLTVL.

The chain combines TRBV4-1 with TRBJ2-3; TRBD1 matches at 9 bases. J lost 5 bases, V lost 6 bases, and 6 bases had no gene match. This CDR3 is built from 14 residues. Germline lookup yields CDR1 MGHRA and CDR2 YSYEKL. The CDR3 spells CASRDRGAGDTQYF. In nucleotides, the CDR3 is TGCGCCAGCAGGGACAGGGGAGCGGGAGATACGCAGTATTTT.

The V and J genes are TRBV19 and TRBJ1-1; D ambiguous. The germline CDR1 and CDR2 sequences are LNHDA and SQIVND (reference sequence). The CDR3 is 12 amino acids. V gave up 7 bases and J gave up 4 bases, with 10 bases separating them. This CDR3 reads CASTYGITEAFF. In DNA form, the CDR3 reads TGTGCCAGTACATACGGGATCACTGAAGCTTTCTTT.

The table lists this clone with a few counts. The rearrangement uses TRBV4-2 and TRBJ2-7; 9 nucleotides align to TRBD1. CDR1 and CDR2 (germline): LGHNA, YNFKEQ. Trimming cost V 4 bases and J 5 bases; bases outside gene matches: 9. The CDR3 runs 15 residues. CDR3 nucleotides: TGTGCCAGCAGCCTCGGGACAGGGCTTATGAACGAGCAGTACTTC. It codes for CASSLGTGLMNEQYF.

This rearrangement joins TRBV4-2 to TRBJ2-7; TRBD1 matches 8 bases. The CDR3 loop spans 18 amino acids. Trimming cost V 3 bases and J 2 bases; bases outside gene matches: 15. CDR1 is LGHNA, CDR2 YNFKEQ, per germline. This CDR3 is CASSHLLQPGQAAYEQYF. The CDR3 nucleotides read TGTGCCAGCAGCCATTTACTTCAACCGGGACAGGCCGCCTACGAGCAGTACTTC.